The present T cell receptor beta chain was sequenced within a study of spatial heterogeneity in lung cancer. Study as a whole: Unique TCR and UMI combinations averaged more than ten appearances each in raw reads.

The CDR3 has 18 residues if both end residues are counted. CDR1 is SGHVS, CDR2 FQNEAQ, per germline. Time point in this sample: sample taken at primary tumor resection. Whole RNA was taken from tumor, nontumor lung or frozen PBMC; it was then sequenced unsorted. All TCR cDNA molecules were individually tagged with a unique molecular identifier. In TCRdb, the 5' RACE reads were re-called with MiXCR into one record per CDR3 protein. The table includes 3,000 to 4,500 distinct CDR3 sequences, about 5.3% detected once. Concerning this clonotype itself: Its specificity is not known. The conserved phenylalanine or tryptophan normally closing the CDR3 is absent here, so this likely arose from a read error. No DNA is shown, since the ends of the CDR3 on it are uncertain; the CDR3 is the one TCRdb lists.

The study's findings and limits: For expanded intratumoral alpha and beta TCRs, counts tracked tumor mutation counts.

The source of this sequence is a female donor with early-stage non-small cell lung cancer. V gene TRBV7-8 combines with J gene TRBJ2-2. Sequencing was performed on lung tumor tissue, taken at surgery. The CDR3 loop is CERRKKEREKANTGEMWV.